The rows below give T cell receptor beta chains drawn from one sample of a study of blood T cells in healthy people across ages. TCRdb fed the 5' RACE reads into MiXCR, producing one record per CDR3 protein. The sample records about 830,000 distinct CDR3 sequences, 55% to 70% being singletons. Source material: blood. These receptors all stem from a young man in good health. CDR3s include the opening cysteine and the closing phenylalanine or tryptophan. D genes are given only for firm matches. Not every row has a clone size; where given, it reads once, few, many or a size class.

V	D	J	size	DNA	CDR3
TRBV5-6	NA	TRBJ2-7	few	TGTGCCAGCAGCTTGTCCCGGAGGCCCCACTACGAGCAGTACTTC	CASSLSRRPHYEQYF
TRBV10-3	TRBD2	TRBJ2-3	NA	TGTGCCTCCCGTAGCGGGAGCGGGGCAGATACGCAGTATTTT	CASRSGSGADTQYF
TRBV18	TRBD2	TRBJ2-1	few	TGTGCCAGCTCACCACAGCCCCCCGGGACTAGCGATGAGCAGTTCTTC	CASSPQPPGTSDEQFF
TRBV19	NA	TRBJ2-1	once	TGTGCCAGTATGCGGACAAACCTTAATGAGCAGTTCTTC	CASMRTNLNEQFF
TRBV4-2	NA	TRBJ2-2	few	TGTGCCAGCAGCCGGGAGCATAGTAGGAACACCGGGGAGCTGTTTTTT	CASSREHSRNTGELFF
TRBV20-1	NA	TRBJ2-7	NA	TGCAGCGCTGTATTTAGCGGAGCCTACGAGCAGTACTTC	CSAVFSGAYEQYF
TRBV15	NA	TRBJ1-2	NA	TGTGCCACCAGCTGGAGGGGTGGTCCCGGGGGCTACACCTTC	CATSWRGGPGGYTF
TRBV20-1	TRBD2	TRBJ2-1	NA	TGCAGTGCGGCTAGCGGGAGGGCCAACAATGAGCAGTTCTTC	CSAASGRANNEQFF
TRBV29-1	TRBD1	TRBJ2-1	few	TGCAGCGTACCTGGGACAGGGCATGAGCAGTTCTTC	CSVPGTGHEQFF
TRBV11-1	TRBD2	TRBJ2-7	NA	TGTGCCAGCAGCTTATCACGCGGGAGATCCTACGAGCAGTACTTC	CASSLSRGRSYEQYF
TRBV21-1	NA	TRBJ1-2	NA	TGTGCCGGAAGACGAGTCCACGCAGACCTTAACTATGGCTACACCTTC	CAGRRVHADLNYGYTF
TRBV7-9	NA	TRBJ2-1	NA	TGTGTCAGCAGCCCTCGGACGAATGAGCAGTTCTTC	CVSSPRTNEQFF
TRBV18	TRBD1	TRBJ2-7	NA	TGTGCCAGCTCACCAGCCTCCTCCGGGACAGGGATGACCGAGCAGTACTTC	CASSPASSGTGMTEQYF
TRBV4-2	NA	TRBJ2-5	many	TGTGCCAGCAGCCTAGGACCCAGCCAAGAGACCCAGTACTTC	CASSLGPSQETQYF
TRBV10-3	TRBD1	TRBJ2-2	NA	TGTGCCATCAGTGTAGGGACAGAGGGAACCGGGGAGCTGTTTTTT	CAISVGTEGTGELFF
TRBV7-9	NA	TRBJ1-1	few	TGTGCCAGCAGCTTAGCCCGGGTGAACACTGAAGCTTTCTTT	CASSLARVNTEAFF
TRBV6-2/TRBV6-3	NA	TRBJ2-7	NA	TGTGCCAGCAGTTATCGTAGGCCCTACGAGCAGTACTTC	CASSYRRPYEQYF
TRBV29-1	NA	TRBJ2-5	few	TGCAGCGTTGAGTCAGGGGAGGGAGAGCAGTACTTC	CSVESGEGEQYF
TRBV15	NA	TRBJ1-2	NA	TGTGCCACCAGCAGTCCGGACCAGTACTATGGCTACACCTTC	CATSSPDQYYGYTF
TRBV5-6	TRBD2	TRBJ2-1	few	TGTGCCAGCAGCTTACTTAGCGGGGGGGTATACAATGAGCAGTTCTTC	CASSLLSGGVYNEQFF
TRBV5-1	TRBD1	TRBJ2-7	NA	TGCGCCAGCAGCTTGACCAGGACAGGGTACGAGCAGTACTTC	CASSLTRTGYEQYF
TRBV20-1	NA	TRBJ1-2	NA	TGCAGTGCTAGAGCCCCCGGGAGGGCCTATGGCTACACCTTC	CSARAPGRAYGYTF
TRBV27	TRBD2	TRBJ2-7	NA	TGTGCCACCACGTTTCCGGGACTAATCTACGAGCAGTACTTC	CATTFPGLIYEQYF
TRBV2	TRBD1	TRBJ2-7	NA	TGTGCCAGCAGTGAAGAGACAGGGGAATACGAGCAGTACTTC	CASSEETGEYEQYF
TRBV5-1	NA	TRBJ1-2	NA	TGCGCCAGCAGCTTGCATTCGGGCGGGTCGGTGAGTGGCTACACCTTC	CASSLHSGGSVSGYTF
TRBV27	NA	TRBJ2-1	NA	TGTGCCAGCAGTTTAGGGGCGGCCTTGGCCAATGAGCAGTTCTTC	CASSLGAALANEQFF
TRBV3-1	NA	TRBJ1-1	NA	TGTGCCAGCAGCCAAGGAGGGAGATCGAACACTGAAGCTTTCTTT	CASSQGGRSNTEAFF
TRBV20-1	NA	TRBJ1-5	NA	TGCAGTGCTCCCGGACAGCAGAATCAGCCCCAGCATTTT	CSAPGQQNQPQHF
TRBV4-3	NA	TRBJ1-1	NA	TGCGCCAGCAGCCAGACCAGGGTTAGTGGGACTGAAGCTTTCTTT	CASSQTRVSGTEAFF
TRBV7-2	TRBD1	TRBJ1-6	NA	TGTGCCAGCAGCGAACCGGGACAGGTCAGACCCCTCCACTTT	CASSEPGQVRPLHF
TRBV3-1	NA	TRBJ1-5	NA	TGTGCCAGCAGCCAAGGAACGAATTCCAATCAGCCCCAGCATTTT	CASSQGTNSNQPQHF
TRBV11-1	NA	TRBJ2-1	few	TGTGCCGTCAGGGTCTTCGGTGAGCAGTTCTTC	CAVRVFGEQFF
TRBV18	NA	TRBJ1-6	NA	TGTGCCAGCTCACCACCAGGGGTTCTTAATTCACCCCTCCACTTT	CASSPPGVLNSPLHF
TRBV29-1	NA	TRBJ2-3	many	TGCAGCGTTGGGTTGGCGTTGGCGCAGTATTTT	CSVGLALAQYF
TRBV7-2	TRBD2	TRBJ2-5	NA	TGTGCCAGCAGCACCCTGACTAGCGGGGGTCGGGAGACCCAGTACTTC	CASSTLTSGGRETQYF
TRBV7-2	NA	TRBJ2-1	NA	TGTGCCAGCAGCTCGAACTTAGGGGGCTCCTACAATGAGCAGTTCTTC	CASSSNLGGSYNEQFF
TRBV6-2/TRBV6-3	NA	TRBJ2-5	NA	TGTGCCAGCAGTTCTACAGGGAGTCGAGAGACCCAGTACTTC	CASSSTGSRETQYF
TRBV20-1	NA	TRBJ2-5	NA	TGCAGTGCTAGTATACGGCCGGGGGAGACCCAGTACTTC	CSASIRPGETQYF
TRBV9	TRBD2	TRBJ2-1	few	TGTGCCAGCAGCGGTGCCGGGACTAGCGGGAGGAATGAGCAGTTCTTC	CASSGAGTSGRNEQFF
TRBV20-1	NA	TRBJ2-1	NA	TGCAGTGCTAGGTCAAGATCTGGGCTTGAGAACGAGCAGTTCTTC	CSARSRSGLENEQFF
TRBV12-3/TRBV12-4	NA	TRBJ2-7	NA	TGTGCCAGCAGTTTAGGGACGAACTACGAGCAGTACTTC	CASSLGTNYEQYF
TRBV27	TRBD1	TRBJ2-5	NA	TGTGCCAGCAGTATCGGGACAGGGAGAGGGGAGACCCAGTACTTC	CASSIGTGRGETQYF
TRBV7-9	TRBD1	TRBJ1-2	NA	TGTGCCAGCAGCTTGACAGGGGGACCTGATGGCTACACCTTC	CASSLTGGPDGYTF
TRBV7-2	TRBD2	TRBJ2-7	NA	TGTGCCAGCAGCCCTGTCGGTAGCGGGAGATACGAGCAGTACTTC	CASSPVGSGRYEQYF
TRBV7-2	NA	TRBJ1-1	NA	TGTGCCAGCAGCTCTCAGGTTCGAGAGACGCAGGCTTTCTTT	CASSSQVRETQAFF
TRBV3-1	TRBD2	TRBJ2-4	few	TGTGCCAGCAGCCCCACCGGGACTAGCGGGAGAGGGAACATTCAGTACTTC	CASSPTGTSGRGNIQYF
TRBV28	TRBD1	TRBJ1-2	NA	TGTGCCAGCAAGTCCGCCGACAGGGACTATGGCTACACCTTC	CASKSADRDYGYTF
TRBV10-3	NA	TRBJ1-1	NA	TGTGCCATCAGTGGTCCTATTCGGGGAGGAGCGGGGAACACTGAAGCTTTCTTT	CAISGPIRGGAGNTEAFF
TRBV7-9	NA	TRBJ2-3	once	TGTGCCAGCAGCCTATTCGGGGAGGAAGCAGATACGCAGTATTTT	CASSLFGEEADTQYF